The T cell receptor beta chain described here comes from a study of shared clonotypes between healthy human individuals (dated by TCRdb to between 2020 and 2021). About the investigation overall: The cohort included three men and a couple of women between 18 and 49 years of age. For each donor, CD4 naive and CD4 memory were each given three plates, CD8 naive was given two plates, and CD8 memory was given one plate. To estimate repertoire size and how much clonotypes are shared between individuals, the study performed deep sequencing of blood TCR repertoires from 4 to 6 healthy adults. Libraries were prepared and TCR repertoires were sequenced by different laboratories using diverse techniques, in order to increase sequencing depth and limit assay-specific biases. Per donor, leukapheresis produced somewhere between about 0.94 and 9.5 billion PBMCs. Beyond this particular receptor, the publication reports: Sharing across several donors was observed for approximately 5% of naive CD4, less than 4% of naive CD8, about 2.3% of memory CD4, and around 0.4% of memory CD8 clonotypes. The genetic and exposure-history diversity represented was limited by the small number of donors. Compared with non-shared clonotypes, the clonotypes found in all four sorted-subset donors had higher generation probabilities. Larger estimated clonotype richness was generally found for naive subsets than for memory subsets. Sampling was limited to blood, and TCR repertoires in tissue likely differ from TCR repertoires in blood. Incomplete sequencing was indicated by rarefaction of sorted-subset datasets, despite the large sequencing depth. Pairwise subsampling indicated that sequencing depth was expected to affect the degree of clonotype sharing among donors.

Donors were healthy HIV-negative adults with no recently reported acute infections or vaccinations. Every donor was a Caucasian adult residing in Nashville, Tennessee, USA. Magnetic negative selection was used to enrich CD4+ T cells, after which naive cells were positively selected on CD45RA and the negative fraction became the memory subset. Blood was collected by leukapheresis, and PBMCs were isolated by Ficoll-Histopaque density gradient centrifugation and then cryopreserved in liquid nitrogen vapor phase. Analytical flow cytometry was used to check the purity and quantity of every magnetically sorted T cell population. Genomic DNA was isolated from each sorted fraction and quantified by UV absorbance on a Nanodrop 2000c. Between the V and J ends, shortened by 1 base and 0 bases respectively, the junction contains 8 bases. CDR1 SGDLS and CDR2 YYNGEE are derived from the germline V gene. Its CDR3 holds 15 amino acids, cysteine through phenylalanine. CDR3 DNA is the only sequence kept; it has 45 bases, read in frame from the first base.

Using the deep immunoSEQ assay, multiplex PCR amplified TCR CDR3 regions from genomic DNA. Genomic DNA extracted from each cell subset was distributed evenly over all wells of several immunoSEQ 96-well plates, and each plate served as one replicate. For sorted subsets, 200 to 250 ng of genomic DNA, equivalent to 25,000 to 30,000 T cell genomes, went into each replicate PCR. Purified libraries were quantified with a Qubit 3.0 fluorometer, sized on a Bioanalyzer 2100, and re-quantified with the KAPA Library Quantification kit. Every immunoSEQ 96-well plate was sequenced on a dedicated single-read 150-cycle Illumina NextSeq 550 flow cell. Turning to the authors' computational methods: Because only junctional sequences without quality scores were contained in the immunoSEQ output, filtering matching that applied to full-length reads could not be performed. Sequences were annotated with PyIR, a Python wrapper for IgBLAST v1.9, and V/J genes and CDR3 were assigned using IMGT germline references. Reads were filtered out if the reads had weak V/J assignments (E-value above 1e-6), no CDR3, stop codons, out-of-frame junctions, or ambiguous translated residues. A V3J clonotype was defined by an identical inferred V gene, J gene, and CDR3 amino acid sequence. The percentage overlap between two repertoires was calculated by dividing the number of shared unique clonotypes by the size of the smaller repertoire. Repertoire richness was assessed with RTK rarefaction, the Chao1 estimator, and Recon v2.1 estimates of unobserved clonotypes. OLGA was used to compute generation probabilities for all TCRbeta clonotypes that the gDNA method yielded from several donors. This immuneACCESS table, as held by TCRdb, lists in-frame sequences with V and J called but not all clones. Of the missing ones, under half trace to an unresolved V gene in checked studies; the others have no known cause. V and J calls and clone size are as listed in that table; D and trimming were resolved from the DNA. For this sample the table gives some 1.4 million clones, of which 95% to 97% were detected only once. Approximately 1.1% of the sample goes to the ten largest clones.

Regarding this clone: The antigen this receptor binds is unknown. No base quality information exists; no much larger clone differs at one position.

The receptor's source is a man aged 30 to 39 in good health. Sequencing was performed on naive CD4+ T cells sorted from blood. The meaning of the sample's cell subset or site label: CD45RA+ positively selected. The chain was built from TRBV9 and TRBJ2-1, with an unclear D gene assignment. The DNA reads TGTGCCAGCAGCGTAACGTCTGTCTCCTACAATGAGCAGTTCTTC. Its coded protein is CASSVTSVSYNEQFF.